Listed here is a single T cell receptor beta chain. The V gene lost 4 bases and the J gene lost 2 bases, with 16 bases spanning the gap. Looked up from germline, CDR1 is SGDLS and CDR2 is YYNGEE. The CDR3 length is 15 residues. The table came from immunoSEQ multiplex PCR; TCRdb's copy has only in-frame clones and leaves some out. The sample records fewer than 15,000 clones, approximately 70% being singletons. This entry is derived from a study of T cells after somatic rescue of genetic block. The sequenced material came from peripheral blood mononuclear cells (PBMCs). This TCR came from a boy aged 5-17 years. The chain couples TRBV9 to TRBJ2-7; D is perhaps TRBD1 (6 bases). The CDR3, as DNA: TGTGCCAGCAGCCTTATGACAGGCATTCCCTACGAGCAGTACTTC. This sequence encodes CASSLMTGIPYEQYF.